What follows is one T cell receptor (beta chain) and its context. This entry comes from a study of blood T cell repertoires in COVID-19. Libraries were prepared by immunoSEQ multiplex PCR; TCRdb keeps only in-frame clonotypes and omits some of them. The table has 250,000 to 300,000 clones, around 88% seen once; the top ten hold approximately 4.2%. This TCR was recovered from a man between 40 and 49 years old with acute or convalescent COVID-19. Sequenced: peripheral blood.

The CDR3 region has the DNA TGTGCCAGCAGTGAAGCGGGAGGGACTGGAAACACCATATATTTT. Its protein is CASSEAGGTGNTIYF. The chain joins TRBV6-1 to TRBJ1-3; D unresolved. V lost 0 bases and J 2 bases, leaving 8 bases between the germline ends. The CDR3 consists of 15 residues. The germline V gene encodes CDR1 MNHNS and CDR2 SASEGT.